Listed below are T cell receptor beta chains from one sample, sequenced in a study of blood T cell repertoires in COVID-19. The protocol was immunoSEQ multiplex PCR, while the TCRdb copy is restricted to in-frame clones and leaves out a portion. The sample contains some 100,000 clones, 92% of which appear only once. The material sequenced was peripheral blood. Source of these receptors: a man between 65 and 85 years old with acute or convalescent COVID-19. CDR3s include the opening cysteine and the closing phenylalanine or tryptophan. Fields, in order: V gene, D gene, J gene, clone size, CDR3 DNA, CDR3 protein. The D gene is left open where the match is weak. The size entry is marked missing in some rows and otherwise reads once, few, many or a size class.

v_call: TRBV5-6
d_call: -
j_call: TRBJ2-7
clone_size: -
cdr3_nt: TGTGCCAGCAGGCCTGGGACTTCCCGGGGTGGTTACGAGCAGTACTTC
cdr3_aa: CASRPGTSRGGYEQYF

v_call: TRBV14
d_call: TRBD2
j_call: TRBJ2-1
clone_size: -
cdr3_nt: TGTGCCAGCAGCCAAGAGATTAGCGGGAGGTCATTCTTCTACAATGAGCAGTTCTTC
cdr3_aa: CASSQEISGRSFFYNEQFF

v_call: TRBV27
d_call: TRBD1
j_call: TRBJ2-3
clone_size: -
cdr3_nt: TGTGCCAGCAACCCTCGGACAGGGGGCTTACACACAGATACGCAGTATTTT
cdr3_aa: CASNPRTGGLHTDTQYF

v_call: TRBV27
d_call: TRBD2
j_call: TRBJ2-1
clone_size: once
cdr3_nt: TGTGCCAGCAGTTCGTTAGCGGGCCGCAATGAGCAGTTCTTC
cdr3_aa: CASSSLAGRNEQFF

v_call: TRBV29-1
d_call: -
j_call: TRBJ2-7
clone_size: -
cdr3_nt: TGCAGCGGGGCACCTGTCTACGAGCAGTACTTC
cdr3_aa: CSGAPVYEQYF

v_call: TRBV3-1/TRBV3-2
d_call: -
j_call: TRBJ2-1
clone_size: once
cdr3_nt: TGTGCCAGCAGCCAATTTATTACTAATGAGCAGTTCTTC
cdr3_aa: CASSQFITNEQFF

v_call: TRBV29-1
d_call: TRBD1
j_call: TRBJ2-1
clone_size: -
cdr3_nt: TGCAGCGTTGAAATCGTACAGGGGATCGATGAGCAGTTCTTC
cdr3_aa: CSVEIVQGIDEQFF

v_call: TRBV2
d_call: -
j_call: TRBJ1-3
clone_size: -
cdr3_nt: TGTGCCAGCAGTGAATGGGGGGGTTTTGCTGGAAACACCATATATTTT
cdr3_aa: CASSEWGGFAGNTIYF

v_call: TRBV19
d_call: TRBD2
j_call: TRBJ2-1
clone_size: once
cdr3_nt: TGTGCCAGTACTGATAGCGGGAGGGCCTCCAATGAGCAGTTCTTC
cdr3_aa: CASTDSGRASNEQFF

v_call: TRBV28
d_call: -
j_call: TRBJ2-7
clone_size: -
cdr3_nt: TGTGCCAGCAGTTTATCCGTTAAGAGGAGTTTGTCCTACGAGCAGTACTTC
cdr3_aa: CASSLSVKRSLSYEQYF

v_call: TRBV5-1
d_call: TRBD2
j_call: TRBJ2-1
clone_size: few
cdr3_nt: TGCGCCAGCAGCTGGGGGGGGCTACTAGCGGGGCCCCCCAATGAGCAGTTCTTC
cdr3_aa: CASSWGGLLAGPPNEQFF

v_call: TRBV6-5
d_call: TRBD2
j_call: TRBJ2-7
clone_size: -
cdr3_nt: TGTGCCAGCAAGACTAGCGGAGGTGGGTACGAGCAGTACTTC
cdr3_aa: CASKTSGGGYEQYF

v_call: TRBV4-1
d_call: TRBD2
j_call: TRBJ2-3
clone_size: -
cdr3_nt: TGCGCCAGCAGCCAAGCTAGCGGGGGCACAGATACGCAGTATTTT
cdr3_aa: CASSQASGGTDTQYF

v_call: TRBV24-1
d_call: -
j_call: TRBJ1-2
clone_size: -
cdr3_nt: TGTGCCACCAGTGATTTAGGGGATGGCTACACCTTC
cdr3_aa: CATSDLGDGYTF

v_call: TRBV15
d_call: -
j_call: TRBJ1-1
clone_size: -
cdr3_nt: TGTGCCACCAGCAGAGTAAACACTGAAGCTTTCTTT
cdr3_aa: CATSRVNTEAFF

v_call: TRBV6-5
d_call: -
j_call: TRBJ1-1
clone_size: -
cdr3_nt: TGTGCCAGCCCCCCGGGGATGAACACTGAAGCTTTCTTT
cdr3_aa: CASPPGMNTEAFF

v_call: TRBV28
d_call: -
j_call: TRBJ1-5
clone_size: -
cdr3_nt: TGTGCCAGCAGTTGGTCAGGGAATCAGCCCCAGCATTTT
cdr3_aa: CASSWSGNQPQHF

v_call: TRBV28
d_call: -
j_call: TRBJ1-1
clone_size: -
cdr3_nt: TGTGCCAGCAGTCTTTCTACCACTGAAGCTTTCTTT
cdr3_aa: CASSLSTTEAFF

v_call: TRBV6-5
d_call: TRBD1
j_call: TRBJ2-7
clone_size: once
cdr3_nt: TGTGCCAGTCCGGGACAGGGAATGTACGAGCAGTACTTC
cdr3_aa: CASPGQGMYEQYF

v_call: TRBV6-2/TRBV6-3
d_call: TRBD2
j_call: TRBJ2-4
clone_size: -
cdr3_nt: TGTGCCAGCAGTTTCCGTGGTCTAGCGGGAGATAGAAACATTCAGTACTTC
cdr3_aa: CASSFRGLAGDRNIQYF

v_call: TRBV7-9
d_call: -
j_call: TRBJ2-3
clone_size: -
cdr3_nt: TGTGCCAGCAGCTTAGGAACAGTAACAACAGATACGCAGTATTTT
cdr3_aa: CASSLGTVTTDTQYF

v_call: TRBV11-3
d_call: -
j_call: TRBJ2-5
clone_size: -
cdr3_nt: TGTGCCAGCAGCTTAGACCCAGGGCAGGAGACCCAGTACTTC
cdr3_aa: CASSLDPGQETQYF

v_call: TRBV28
d_call: -
j_call: TRBJ1-6
clone_size: -
cdr3_nt: TGTGCCAGCAGTTCCCCGGGACATTTGACGGCACCCCTCCACTTT
cdr3_aa: CASSSPGHLTAPLHF

v_call: TRBV6-6
d_call: -
j_call: TRBJ1-1
clone_size: -
cdr3_nt: TGTGCCAGCAGTTACCCCTTGCGGGGGCGGGGCACTGAAGCTTTCTTT
cdr3_aa: CASSYPLRGRGTEAFF

v_call: TRBV7-9
d_call: -
j_call: TRBJ2-1
clone_size: -
cdr3_nt: TGTGCCAGCAGCTCTGGACAGCCCATTGGGTTCTTC
cdr3_aa: CASSSGQPIGFF

v_call: TRBV6-5
d_call: -
j_call: TRBJ1-5
clone_size: -
cdr3_nt: TGTGCCAGCATGAACTGGTTTAATCAGCCCCAGCATTTT
cdr3_aa: CASMNWFNQPQHF

v_call: TRBV5-4
d_call: TRBD2
j_call: TRBJ2-3
clone_size: once
cdr3_nt: TGTGCCAGCAGCTCCGGACTAGCGGGTGGTGATACGCAGTATTTT
cdr3_aa: CASSSGLAGGDTQYF

v_call: TRBV10-3
d_call: TRBD2
j_call: TRBJ2-3
clone_size: -
cdr3_nt: TGTGCCATCATGCGGGACTACTCCGCAGATACGCAGTATTTT
cdr3_aa: CAIMRDYSADTQYF

v_call: TRBV6-5
d_call: TRBD1
j_call: TRBJ2-1
clone_size: -
cdr3_nt: TGTGCCAGCAGTTACTCTTGGACAGGGGACGAGCAGTTCTTC
cdr3_aa: CASSYSWTGDEQFF

v_call: TRBV28
d_call: TRBD1
j_call: TRBJ1-3
clone_size: -
cdr3_nt: TGTGCCAGCAGTTTTCGGTCAGGACAGGGTCGTAACACCATATATTTT
cdr3_aa: CASSFRSGQGRNTIYF

v_call: TRBV29-1
d_call: -
j_call: TRBJ2-1
clone_size: -
cdr3_nt: TGCAGCGTTGGCAGGGGATCTTACAATGAGCAGTTCTTC
cdr3_aa: CSVGRGSYNEQFF

v_call: TRBV7-2
d_call: TRBD1
j_call: TRBJ1-2
clone_size: -
cdr3_nt: TGTGCCAGCAGCTCAAGACAGGGACTCGGTGGCTACACCTTC
cdr3_aa: CASSSRQGLGGYTF

v_call: TRBV5-1
d_call: -
j_call: TRBJ2-3
clone_size: -
cdr3_nt: TGCGCCAGCAGCTCTACGCTAGACAGCACAGATACGCAGTATTTT
cdr3_aa: CASSSTLDSTDTQYF

v_call: TRBV5-1
d_call: -
j_call: TRBJ2-1
clone_size: -
cdr3_nt: TGCGCCAGCAGCACAAGACTGTACAATGAGCAGTTCTTC
cdr3_aa: CASSTRLYNEQFF

v_call: TRBV28
d_call: -
j_call: TRBJ1-6
clone_size: -
cdr3_nt: TGTGCCAGCAGTTTATCCCAGTACTATAATTCACCCCTCCACTTT
cdr3_aa: CASSLSQYYNSPLHF

v_call: TRBV7-8
d_call: TRBD2
j_call: TRBJ2-2
clone_size: few
cdr3_nt: TGTGCCAGCAGCCGACTGACTAGCGGGAGAATCACCGGGGAGCTGTTTTTT
cdr3_aa: CASSRLTSGRITGELFF

v_call: TRBV7-8
d_call: TRBD2
j_call: TRBJ2-5
clone_size: once
cdr3_nt: TGTGCCAGCAGCCTAGGGGGGACTAGCGGGATGGAGACCCAGTACTTC
cdr3_aa: CASSLGGTSGMETQYF

v_call: TRBV2
d_call: TRBD1
j_call: TRBJ1-1
clone_size: -
cdr3_nt: TGTGCCAGCACCTCAGGGGGAAACCCCACTGAAGCTTTCTTT
cdr3_aa: CASTSGGNPTEAFF